This T cell receptor beta chain was captured by sequencing in a study of PD-L1 blockade in urothelial cancer. The CDR3 consists of 16 residues. Germline loops: CDR1 SGHVS, CDR2 FQNEAQ. With V trimmed by 2 bases and J by 4 bases, 10 bases remained unmatched. Spiking of synthetic TCR analog templates was performed in each PCR. The assay was immunoSEQ multiplex PCR, and TCRdb's table has in-frame clones only and misses some. The sample shows roughly 77,000 clones, about four fifths of them seen only once. The time point is: pretreatment peripheral blood. The chain combines TRBV7-8 with TRBJ1-1, with 7 bases aligning to TRBD1. The source material was PBMCs, sampled around atezolizumab (anti-PD-L1) treatment. This TCR came from a woman in her sixties or seventies with urothelial cancer. In DNA, the CDR3 is TGTGCCAGCAGCTTATTAAACGGTCAGGGGGGCACTGAAGCTTTCTTT. This translates into CASSLLNGQGGTEAFF. The full variable domain, its missing parts supplied by reference TRBV7-8 and TRBJ1-1, is GAGVSQSPRYKVAKRGQDVALRCDPISGHVSLFWYQQALGQGPEFLTYFQNEAQLDKSGLPSDRFFAERPEGSVSTLKIQRTQQEDSAVYLCASSLLNGQGGTEAFFGQGTRLTVV.